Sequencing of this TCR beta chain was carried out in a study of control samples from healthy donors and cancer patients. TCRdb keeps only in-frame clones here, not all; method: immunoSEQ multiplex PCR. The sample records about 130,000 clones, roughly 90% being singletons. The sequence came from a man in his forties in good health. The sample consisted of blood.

The CDR3 loop reads CASSILGPGNQPQHF. In DNA form, the CDR3 reads TGTGCCAGTAGCATCTTGGGGCCGGGGAATCAGCCCCAGCATTTT. J is TRBJ1-5 and V is TRBV19; the D gene is possibly TRBD1 (5 bases). CDR1 and CDR2 (germline): LNHDA, SQIVND (reference sequence). V lost 6 bases to trimming and J lost 4 bases, with 16 bases between them. The CDR3 consists of 15 residues.